The 10 T cell receptor beta chains presented below share a single source sample, sequenced in a study of cytomegalovirus exposure and HLA in healthy donors. It was with 60 Vbeta and 13 Jbeta primers that the PCR ran. Method: immunoSEQ multiplex PCR; TCRdb's copy keeps in-frame clones and lacks some. Found here are some 88,000 clones, roughly 74% of them singletons; the top ten hold around 16%. Sequenced sample: PBMCs. These TCRs come from a woman aged 18 to 35 in good health and CMV-seropositive.

This chain joins TRBV7-6 and TRBJ2-3; D unclear. V dropped 3 bases and J dropped 2 bases, with 9 bases sitting between them. CDR1 SGHVS and CDR2 FNYEAQ come from the germline V gene. CDR3 length: 14 amino acids. The CDR3 loop is CASSLRNPTDTQYF. The CDR3 nucleotides are TGTGCCAGCAGCTTGAGGAACCCCACAGATACGCAGTATTTT.

The rearrangement joins TRBV18 to TRBJ1-1; D is uncertain. From germline, CDR1 is KGHSH and CDR2 LQKENI. The CDR3 loop spans 14 amino acids. V shed 4 bases and J shed 3 bases, with 12 bases lying between them. The CDR3 region has the DNA TGTGCCAGCTCACAGCTTAGCGCAGACACTGAAGCTTTCTTT. Amino acid sequence: CASSQLSADTEAFF.

As regards this clone: The junction does not match germline at one end; this may be a read error. The V and J genes are TRBV7-9 and TRBJ2-7, with no clear D. The CDR3 is 14 residues long. Germline assignment: CDR1 SEHNR and CDR2 FQNEAQ (reference sequence). CDR3 sequence (DNA): TGTTCCAGCAGCTTAGAGCCGCTGACCTACGAGCAGTACTTC. Its translation is CSSSLEPLTYEQYF. Drawing the rest from reference TRBV7-9 and TRBJ2-7, the complete variable domain is DTGVSQNPRHKITKRGQNVTFRCDPISEHNRLYWYRQTLGQGPEFLTYFQNEAQLEKSRLLSDRFSAERPKGSFSTLEIQRTEQGDSAMYLCSSSLEPLTYEQYFGPGTRLTVT.

The gene calls are TRBV11-2 and TRBJ1-2, with 8 nucleotides matching TRBD1. Trimming removed 5 bases from V and 4 bases from J; junction bases left unmatched: 6. The germline V gene has CDR1 SGHAT and CDR2 FQNNGV. This CDR3 comprises 14 residues. CDR3 bases: TGTGCCAGCAGCCCTACCGACAGGGGCTATGGCTACACCTTC. This gives the protein CASSPTDRGYGYTF. The full variable domain, completed using reference TRBV11-2 and TRBJ1-2, is EAGVAQSPRYKIIEKRQSVAFWCNPISGHATLYWYQQILGQGPKLLIQFQNNGVVDDSQLPKDRFSAERLKGVDSTLKIQPAKLEDSAVYLCASSPTDRGYGYTFGSGTRLTVV.

The chain recombines TRBV25-1 with TRBJ1-1; tentative D call: TRBD1 (5 bases). The CDR3 totals 12 residues. Germline V gene data show CDR1 as MGHDK and CDR2 as SYGVNS. Trimming stripped 8 bases from V and 4 bases from J, with 11 bases between. CDR3: CASGPDSTEAFF. CDR3 DNA: TGTGCCAGCGGTCCCGACAGCACTGAAGCTTTCTTT.

The CDR3 nucleotides are TGTGCCAGCAGCTTAAGACAGAACTATGGCTACACCTTC. Protein product: CASSLRQNYGYTF. This chain connects TRBV7-2 to TRBJ1-2; perhaps TRBD1 as D (5 bases). CDR1 is SGHTA and CDR2 is FQGNSA in the germline V gene. V was trimmed by 2 bases and J by 2 bases, leaving 6 bases between them. CDR3 length equals 13 residues.

This clone appeared once. The junction shows a germline mismatch at one end, possibly a read error. The rearrangement links TRBV28 to TRBJ2-1; 7 bases are shared with TRBD2. Germline V gives CDR1 MDHEN, CDR2 SYDVKM. This CDR3 is 13 amino acids long. The CDR3 DNA sequence: TGTACCAGCAGTACTAGCGACTACAATGAGCAGTTCTTC. Amino acids: CTSSTSDYNEQFF.

This clone is a singleton in its sample. CDR3 sequence (DNA): TGTGCCAGCAGCCAAGAGACAGGTCTAAAAACTGAAGCTTTCTTT. It encodes CASSQETGLKTEAFF. The chain couples TRBV4-2 to TRBJ1-1; tentatively, D is TRBD1 (6 bases). Germline loops: CDR1 LGHNA, CDR2 YNFKEQ. The CDR3 is made up of 15 amino acids. V lost 0 bases and J lost 5, with 13 bases in between.

The gene calls are TRBV18 and TRBJ2-2; 8 positions agree with TRBD2. Trimming took 0 bases from V and 2 from J; bases not matched to a gene: 2. Germline CDR1 KGHSH, CDR2 LQKENI. The length of the CDR3 is 16 residues. The CDR3 bases are TGTGCCAGCTCACCACCCGGGAGGGGCAACACCGGGGAGCTGTTTTTT. The encoded protein is CASSPPGRGNTGELFF. The variable domain in full, with the rest retrieved from reference TRBV18 and TRBJ2-2, is NAGVMQNPRHLVRRRGQEARLRCSPMKGHSHVYWYRQLPEEGLKFMVYLQKENIIDESGMPKERFSAEFPKEGPSILRIQQVVRGDSAAYFCASSPPGRGNTGELFFGEGSRLTVL.

This rearrangement joins TRBV6-5 to TRBJ1-6; 7 nucleotides agree with TRBD1. The V and J ends lost 6 bases and 7 bases, in that order; junction bases with no gene match: 6. Germline values: CDR1 MNHEY, CDR2 SVGAGI. The CDR3 is 14 amino acids. The DNA of the CDR3 is TGTGCCAGCAGAAATAGGGGGCCCAATTCACCCCTCCACTTT. It translates to CASRNRGPNSPLHF.